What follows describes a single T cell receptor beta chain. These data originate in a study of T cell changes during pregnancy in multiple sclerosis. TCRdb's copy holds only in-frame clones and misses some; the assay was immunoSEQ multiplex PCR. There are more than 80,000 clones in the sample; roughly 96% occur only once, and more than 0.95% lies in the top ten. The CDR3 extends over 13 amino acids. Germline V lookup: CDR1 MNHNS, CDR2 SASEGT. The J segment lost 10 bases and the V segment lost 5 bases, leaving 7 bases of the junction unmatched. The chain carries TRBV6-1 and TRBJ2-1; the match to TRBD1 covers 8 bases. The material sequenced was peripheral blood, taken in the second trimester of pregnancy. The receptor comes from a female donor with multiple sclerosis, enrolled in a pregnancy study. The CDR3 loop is CASSLGQGSEQFF. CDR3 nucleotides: TGTGCCAGCAGTTTAGGACAGGGAAGCGAGCAGTTCTTC.